Listed here are 15 T cell receptor beta chains from one sample, sequenced in a study of circulating tumor DNA in untreated peripheral T-cell lymphoma. Repertoires were generated with immunoSEQ multiplex PCR, while TCRdb's copy carries only in-frame clones and drops some. The table lists 300 to 500 clones, about 86% of them singletons. Input material: cell-free DNA from blood serum. The receptors derive from a human donor with peripheral T-cell lymphoma.

This chain joins TRBV4-1 and TRBJ1-2; D is unresolved. Germline lookup yields CDR1 MGHRA and CDR2 YSYEKL. The CDR3 sequence is 14 residues long. Trimming removed 1 base from V and 7 bases from J, with 13 bases in between. CDR3 sequence: CASSQAGAATGYTF. DNA of the CDR3: TGCGCCAGCAGCCAAGCAGGTGCCGCTACTGGCTACACCTTC.

CDR3 in amino acids: CASSMRGGTTEAFF. CDR3 coding DNA: TGTGCCAGTAGTATGAGAGGGGGGACCACTGAAGCTTTCTTT. The rearrangement links TRBV19 to TRBJ1-1; TRBD1 is a possible D gene (6 bases). The CDR3 is made up of 14 amino acids. Trimming removed 3 bases at V and 4 bases at J, with 12 bases between. The germline gives CDR1 LNHDA, CDR2 SQIVND (reference sequence).

The V gene is TRBV28, the J gene TRBJ2-3; D unclear. Trimming cost V 6 bases and J 4 bases, with 17 bases left between them. The CDR3 is 15 residues long. Per the germline V gene, CDR1 is MDHEN and CDR2 is SYDVKM. Here the CDR3 reads CASSLIAVGSDTQYF. The CDR3 DNA reads as TGTGCCAGCAGCCTCATCGCTGTCGGCTCAGATACGCAGTATTTT.

The rearrangement links TRBV7-2 to TRBJ2-1; D possibly corresponds to TRBD2 (6 bases). CDR3 size: 13 residues. Per germline, CDR1 SGHTA and CDR2 FQGNSA. V was shortened by 3 bases and J by 4 bases, with 7 bases between the two germline ends. DNA of the CDR3: TGTGCCAGCAGCTTGGGACTTTACAATGAGCAGTTCTTC. As protein: CASSLGLYNEQFF.

This chain connects TRBV9 to TRBJ2-4; D ambiguous. The germline gives CDR1 SGDLS, CDR2 YYNGEE. The CDR3 totals 12 residues. V was pared by 3 bases and J by 5 bases, with 6 bases between. CDR3 sequence reads: CASSDRQNIQYF. The CDR3 DNA reads as TGTGCCAGCAGCGACCGACAAAACATTCAGTACTTC.

The rearrangement links TRBV11-2 to TRBJ2-5, with unresolved D. V lost 1 base to trimming and J lost 5 bases, with 5 bases between them. Germline V CDR1 and CDR2: SGHAT, FQNNGV. The CDR3 loop spans 12 amino acids. This CDR3 reads CASSLGWETQYF. The CDR3 DNA reads TGTGCCAGCAGCTTAGGGTGGGAGACCCAGTACTTC.

The rearrangement joins TRBV6-5 to TRBJ2-2; D remains unclear. Trimming took 1 base from V and 0 from J, leaving 6 bases between them. Germline V lookup: CDR1 MNHEY, CDR2 SVGAGI. The length of the CDR3 is 15 residues. The CDR3 DNA reads TGTGCCAGCAGTTACTTTACGCCGAACACCGGGGAGCTGTTTTTT. As protein: CASSYFTPNTGELFF.

This chain joins TRBV30 and TRBJ1-5; 11 bases agree with TRBD1. Germline-derived CDR1 and CDR2 are GTSNPN and SVGIG (reference sequence). The CDR3 is made up of 12 amino acids. With V trimmed by 5 bases and J by 6 bases, 0 bases remained unmatched. CDR3 in amino acids: CAWGQGAQPQHF. The CDR3 nucleotides read TGTGCCTGGGGACAGGGGGCTCAGCCCCAGCATTTT.

The gene calls are TRBV14 and TRBJ2-3; 12 positions match TRBD2. V lost 2 bases, J lost 5 bases, and 8 bases stayed unmatched. CDR1 and CDR2 from the germline V gene are SGHDN and FVKESK. This CDR3 has 17 residues. CDR3 loop: CASSQRLAGDSVDTQYF. The CDR3 coding sequence is TGTGCCAGCAGCCAACGACTAGCGGGAGATTCGGTAGATACGCAGTATTTT.

This chain connects TRBV2 to TRBJ1-3; D call uncertain. This CDR3 has 15 residues. The germline V gene has CDR1 SNHLY and CDR2 FYNNEI. Trimming removed 4 bases at V and 6 bases at J, with 16 bases between. The CDR3 nucleotides read TGTGCCAGCAGTGCCGGCTTCGAAAGTGTAAACACCATATATTTT. It encodes CASSAGFESVNTIYF.

This chain connects TRBV11-2 to TRBJ1-1; TRBD1 agrees at 11 bases. The junction had 7 bases not matched to a gene; V was cut back by 6 bases and J by 1 base. The V gene's germline CDR1 is SGHAT and CDR2 FQNNGV. The CDR3 contains 16 residues. CDR3 residues: CASRSGQGARNTEAFF. The CDR3 DNA reads as TGTGCCAGCAGATCAGGACAGGGGGCCCGGAACACTGAAGCTTTCTTT.

The chain is built from TRBV5-1 and TRBJ2-1; D possibly corresponds to TRBD1 (6 bases). The ends were cut back, 4 bases at V and 7 bases at J, with 12 bases in the middle. Germline values: CDR1 SGHRS, CDR2 YFSETQ. This CDR3 has 13 amino acids. This CDR3 is CASSVGRGNEQFF. The CDR3 DNA reads TGCGCCAGCAGCGTAGGCAGGGGTAATGAGCAGTTCTTC.

The chain has TRBV28 and TRBJ2-5, with 12 positions matching TRBD2. The CDR3 sequence is 15 residues long. V was pared by 6 bases and J by 5 bases, with 7 bases of the junction left unmatched. Germline V CDR1 and CDR2: MDHEN, SYDVKM. Here the CDR3 DNA reads TGTGCCAGCAGCCGGACTAGCGGGATTTTTGAGACCCAGTACTTC. Protein: CASSRTSGIFETQYF.

The chain joins TRBV7-8 to TRBJ1-2, with D possibly matching TRBD1 (5 bases). Looked up from germline, CDR1 is SGHVS and CDR2 is FQNEAQ. The CDR3 is 16 residues long. V shed 1 base and J shed 8 bases, with 20 bases lying between them. CDR3 residues: CASSLGRRRGARGYTF. CDR3 DNA sequence: TGTGCCAGCAGCTTAGGGAGGAGAAGGGGCGCCCGGGGCTACACCTTC.

The chain is built from TRBV2 and TRBJ1-1; no clear D gene. V lost 7 bases and J 0 bases, leaving 9 bases between the germline ends. Germline V CDR1 and CDR2: SNHLY, FYNNEI. The CDR3 runs to 13 residues. In DNA, the CDR3 is TGTGCCAGCAAGGCCAACATGAACACTGAAGCTTTCTTT. Translation: CASKANMNTEAFF.